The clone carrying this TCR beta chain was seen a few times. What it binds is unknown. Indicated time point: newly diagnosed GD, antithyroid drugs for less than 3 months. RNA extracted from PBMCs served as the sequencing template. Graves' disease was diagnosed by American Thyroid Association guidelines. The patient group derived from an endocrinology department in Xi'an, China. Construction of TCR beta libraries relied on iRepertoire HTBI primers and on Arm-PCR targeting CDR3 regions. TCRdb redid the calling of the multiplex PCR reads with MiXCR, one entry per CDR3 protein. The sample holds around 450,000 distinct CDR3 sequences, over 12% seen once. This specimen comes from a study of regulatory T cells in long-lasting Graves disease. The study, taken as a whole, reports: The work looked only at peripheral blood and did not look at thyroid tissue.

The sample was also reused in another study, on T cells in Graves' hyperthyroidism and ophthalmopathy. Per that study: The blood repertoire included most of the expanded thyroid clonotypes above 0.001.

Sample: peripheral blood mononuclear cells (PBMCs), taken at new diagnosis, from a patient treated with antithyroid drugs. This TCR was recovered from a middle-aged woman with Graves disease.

CDR3 sequence: CAISEWQNEKLFF. The CDR3 nucleotides read TGTGCCATCAGTGAGTGGCAGAATGAAAAACTGTTTTTT. The chain recombines TRBV10-3 with TRBJ1-4; no clear D. V was trimmed by 1 base and J by 5 bases, leaving 5 bases between them. CDR1 ENHRY and CDR2 SYGVKD come from the germline V gene. This CDR3 is built from 13 residues.